These 13 T cell receptor beta chains were sequenced from one sample in a study of shared clonotypes between healthy human individuals. Only in-frame clones appear in the TCRdb table, and some are missing; sequencing was by immunoSEQ multiplex PCR. The sample lists some 1,600,000 clones; approximately 98% were seen once. Material for sequencing was naive CD4+ T cells sorted from blood. Indicated subset: CD45RA+ positively selected. The receptors were sampled from a man aged 25 to 40 in good health.

Only one count was recorded for this clone. The chain links TRBV9 to TRBJ1-2; possibly TRBD1 for D (6 bases). Germline V gene lookup returns CDR1 SGDLS and CDR2 YYNGEE. Trimming cost V 5 bases and J 4 bases, with 15 bases left between them. The CDR3 extends over 14 amino acids. The CDR3 coding sequence is TGTGCCAGCAGTGAAGGGGGACCCAGCTATGGCTACACCTTC. Amino acids: CASSEGGPSYGYTF.

V and J are TRBV30 and TRBJ2-1, with D unresolved. The CDR3 has 12 amino acids. The germline V gene has CDR1 GTSNPN and CDR2 SVGIG (reference sequence). Trimming removed 1 base from V and 9 bases from J, with 10 bases in between. The CDR3 bases are TGTGCCTGGAGTGGGCGCCGGTTTGAGCAGTTCTTC. Its translation is CAWSGRRFEQFF. The complete variable domain, with remaining parts taken from reference TRBV30 and TRBJ2-1, reads SQTIHQWPATLVQPVGSPLSLECTVEGTSNPNLYWYRQAAGRGLQLLFYSVGIGQISSEVPQNLSASRPQDRQFILSSKKLLLSDSGFYLCAWSGRRFEQFFGPGTRLTVL.

V is TRBV12-5 and J is TRBJ2-2; 7 bases fit TRBD1. The CDR3 spans 15 residues. The ends lost 6 bases at V and 2 bases at J; junction bases unmatched: 6. Germline V CDR1 and CDR2: LGHNT, FRNRAP. The CDR3 here is CASGSGQTNTGELFF. The CDR3 DNA sequence: TGTGCTAGTGGCTCGGGACAGACAAACACCGGGGAGCTGTTTTTT.

Written as DNA, the CDR3 is TGTGCCAGCAGCGCAAGACAGGGGGCAACAGATACGCAGTATTTT. Protein: CASSARQGATDTQYF. V gene TRBV11-2 combines with J gene TRBJ2-3; TRBD1 matches at 10 bases. V lost 5 bases to trimming and J lost 3 bases; unmatched junction nucleotides: 5. The V gene's germline CDR1 is SGHAT and CDR2 FQNNGV. This CDR3 spans 15 amino acids.

This sequence joins TRBV7-9 and TRBJ1-2; 7 nucleotides match TRBD1. CDR1 is SEHNR, CDR2 FQNEAQ, per germline (reference sequence). The CDR3 length is 15 residues. V shed 0 bases, J shed 6 bases, and the junction held 7 bases outside the gene matches. The CDR3 nucleotides are TGTGCCAGCAGCTTAGCAGTAGGGACAGTAAATGGCTACACCTTC. Amino acid sequence: CASSLAVGTVNGYTF. Based on the CDR3 plus reference TRBV7-9 and TRBJ1-2, the full variable domain is DTGVSQNPRHKITKRGQNVTFRCDPISEHNRLYWYRQTLGQGPEFLTYFQNEAQLEKSRLLSDRFSAERPKGSFSTLEIQRTEQGDSAMYLCASSLAVGTVNGYTFGSGTRLTVV.

The rearrangement links TRBV6-5 to TRBJ2-1; D is possibly TRBD2 (5 bases). The V end lost 6 bases, the J end lost 8 bases, and 11 bases lay between the germline ends. The CDR3 sequence is 12 residues long. Germline V CDR1 and CDR2: MNHEY, SVGAGI. The CDR3 loop is CASRSSWYEQFF. The CDR3 region has the DNA TGTGCCAGCAGGTCTAGCTGGTATGAGCAGTTCTTC.

This rearrangement joins TRBV19 to TRBJ2-3; D is perhaps TRBD1 or TRBD2 (6 bases each). V gave up 6 bases and J gave up 3 bases, with 19 bases separating them. Per the germline V gene, CDR1 is LNHDA and CDR2 is SQIVND (reference sequence). The CDR3 consists of 16 residues. Here the CDR3 reads CASSAVQGRLTDTQYF. CDR3 DNA sequence: TGTGCCAGTAGCGCGGTCCAGGGGAGGTTAACAGATACGCAGTATTTT.

CDR3 region: CASSWDRGKNTIYF. The DNA of the CDR3 is TGTGCCAGCAGCTGGGACAGGGGGAAAAACACCATATATTTT. This chain links TRBV7-9 with TRBJ1-3; 11 bases match TRBD1. The CDR3 extends over 14 amino acids. V lost 4 bases, J lost 6 bases, and 2 bases stayed unmatched. Germline CDR1 is SEHNR and CDR2 is FQNEAQ (reference sequence).

J is TRBJ1-4 and V is TRBV5-6; D is unresolved. Between the trimmed V and J ends, which lost 2 bases and 0 bases, there was a span of 5 bases. CDR3 length: 14 residues. The germline V gene encodes CDR1 SGHDT and CDR2 YYEEEE. CDR3 amino acids: CASSLVATNEKLFF. As DNA, the CDR3 is TGTGCCAGCAGCTTAGTAGCAACTAATGAAAAACTGTTTTTT.

The count of this clone is one. This rearrangement joins TRBV5-1 to TRBJ2-2; 9 bases agree with TRBD1. V trimming: 7 bases; J trimming: 1 base; junction bases outside the gene matches: 11. The germline V gene encodes CDR1 SGHRS and CDR2 YFSETQ. The CDR3 consists of 17 residues. DNA of the CDR3: TGCGCCAGCGCCCGGACAGGACAGGGGTTGAACACCGGGGAGCTGTTTTTT. Translation: CASARTGQGLNTGELFF.

The V gene is TRBV28, the J gene TRBJ2-3, with D tentatively TRBD1 (5 bases). Germline CDR1 reads MDHEN; CDR2 reads SYDVKM. The length of the CDR3 is 16 residues. The V and J ends lost 5 bases and 4 bases respectively, with 19 bases between them. The CDR3 protein is CASSVGHGPHADTQYF. As DNA, the CDR3 is TGTGCCAGCAGTGTGGGGCATGGACCCCACGCAGATACGCAGTATTTT.

The chain joins TRBV6-5 to TRBJ2-7; 7 positions match TRBD1. The germline CDR1 and CDR2 sequences are MNHEY and SVGAGI. The V segment lost 6 bases and the J segment 2 bases; nucleotides outside the gene matches: 4. This CDR3 contains 13 residues. The CDR3 reads CASRQTGTYEQYF. The DNA of the CDR3 is TGTGCCAGCAGGCAGACAGGGACCTACGAGCAGTACTTC.

The chain recombines TRBV5-4 with TRBJ1-1, with no clear D. V was clipped by 0 bases and J by 5 bases, with 11 bases between them. CDR3 size: 14 residues. The germline V gene encodes CDR1 SGHNT and CDR2 YYREEE (reference sequence). The CDR3 DNA reads TGTGCCAGCAGCTTGGACAACCGGAAAACTGAAGCTTTCTTT. Translation gives CASSLDNRKTEAFF.